The 27 T cell receptor beta chains given below trace back to one sample, sequenced in a study of blood T cell repertoires in COVID-19. Clones were sequenced by immunoSEQ multiplex PCR, and TCRdb holds only the in-frame ones, with some missing. The sample has a few hundred thousand clones, around nine tenths seen once. Sequencing input: PBMCs or T cells enriched from blood (not recorded which). The source is a woman aged 40 to 50 who had recovered from COVID-19.

This chain joins TRBV2 and TRBJ2-7, with 8 bases fitting TRBD2. In germline, CDR1 is SNHLY, CDR2 FYNNEI. The junction had 10 bases not matched to a gene; V was cut back by 5 bases and J by 7 bases. The CDR3 loop spans 14 amino acids. The CDR3 here is CASSLSGSMGEQYF. CDR3 nucleotide sequence: TGTGCCAGCAGTCTAAGCGGGAGTATGGGGGAGCAGTACTTC.

This chain connects TRBV5-1 to TRBJ2-3; perhaps TRBD1 as D (5 bases). The CDR3 is made up of 15 amino acids. Trimming cost V 4 bases and J 1 base, with 13 bases left between them. Looked up from germline, CDR1 is SGHRS and CDR2 is YFSETQ. CDR3 protein: CASSLRVIGTDTQYF. The CDR3 region has the DNA TGCGCCAGCAGCCTCAGGGTGATTGGCACAGATACGCAGTATTTT. Complete variable domain (other parts from reference TRBV5-1 and TRBJ2-3): KAGVTQTPRYLIKTRGQQVTLSCSPISGHRSVSWYQQTPGQGLQFLFEYFSETQRNKGNFPGRFSGRQFSNSRSEMNVSTLELGDSALYLCASSLRVIGTDTQYFGPGTRLTVL.

CDR3 residues: CASSLGTGRGYTEAFF. The CDR3 DNA follows: TGTGCCAGTAGTCTCGGGACAGGGAGGGGGTACACTGAAGCTTTCTTT. The gene calls are TRBV19 and TRBJ1-1; 9 bases map to TRBD1. The length of the CDR3 is 16 residues. Trimming took 5 bases from V and 3 from J; bases not matched to a gene: 10. Germline V lookup: CDR1 LNHDA, CDR2 SQIVND (reference sequence).

The V and J genes are TRBV7-2 and TRBJ1-1, with 9 bases aligning to TRBD1. The CDR3 is made up of 13 amino acids. Germline CDR1 SGHTA, CDR2 FQGNSA. Losses at the gene ends were 1 base for V and 10 bases for J; bases not matched to a gene: 4. The CDR3 here is CASSLEPTGGAFF. The CDR3 DNA sequence: TGTGCCAGCAGCTTAGAACCGACAGGGGGAGCTTTCTTT.

The CDR3 loop reads CGSRKQVSEAFF. Written as DNA, the CDR3 is TGTGGGTCACGCAAGCAGGTTTCTGAAGCTTTCTTT. V and J are TRBV12-3 or TRBV12-4 and TRBJ1-1; unclear D gene. This CDR3 spans 12 amino acids.

The chain carries TRBV2 and TRBJ1-2, with D possibly matching TRBD1 (6 bases). The ends were cut back, 4 bases at V and 8 bases at J, with 17 bases in the middle. The CDR3 loop spans 14 amino acids. Per the germline V gene, CDR1 is SNHLY and CDR2 is FYNNEI. The CDR3 spells CASSARQAKGGYTF. As DNA, the CDR3 is TGTGCCAGCAGTGCCCGACAGGCCAAGGGGGGCTACACCTTC.

The J gene is TRBJ1-1, the V gene TRBV10-1; the D gene is possibly TRBD1 (6 bases). The V gene's germline CDR1 is WNHNN and CDR2 SYGVQD (reference sequence). The CDR3 sequence is 14 residues long. V lost 5 bases and J 10 bases, leaving 20 bases between the germline ends. The CDR3 DNA reads as TGCGCCAGCAGTCCAATACAAACAGGGAGAGGAGCTTTCTTT. It encodes CASSPIQTGRGAFF.

The chain has TRBV12-5 and TRBJ1-5; 8 bases match TRBD1. Germline V lookup: CDR1 LGHNT, CDR2 FRNRAP. The J segment lost 4 bases and the V segment lost 5 bases, leaving 4 bases of the junction unmatched. CDR3 length equals 14 residues. CDR3 in amino acids: CASGADRGNQPQHF. CDR3 nucleotide sequence: TGTGCTAGTGGTGCCGACAGGGGAAATCAGCCCCAGCATTTT.

V usage is TRBV27 and J usage is TRBJ1-2; D uncertain. V was shortened by 4 bases and J by 4 bases, with 13 bases between the two germline ends. Germline-derived CDR1 and CDR2 are MNHEY and SMNVEV (reference sequence). This CDR3 contains 14 residues. The chain's CDR3 is CASSSPGGSYGYTF. The CDR3 DNA reads TGTGCCAGCAGTTCCCCGGGAGGGAGCTATGGCTACACCTTC.

J is TRBJ1-5 and V is TRBV10-1; D remains unclear. The CDR3 spans 13 residues. The V end was cut by 4 bases, the J end by 5 bases, with 9 bases between. The germline V gene encodes CDR1 WNHNN and CDR2 SYGVQD (reference sequence). The CDR3 protein is CASSATADQPQHF. For the CDR3, the DNA is TGCGCCAGCAGTGCTACAGCTGATCAGCCCCAGCATTTT.

This clone showed up just a few times. The J gene is TRBJ1-1, the V gene TRBV6-6; TRBD1 matches 7 bases. The CDR3 has 11 amino acids. In germline, CDR1 is MNHNY, CDR2 SVGAGI (reference sequence). Trimming at V came to 6 bases and at J to 7 bases, leaving 2 bases not matched to a gene. The CDR3 region is CASRRDSEAFF. The CDR3 DNA reads as TGTGCCAGCAGACGGGACAGTGAAGCTTTCTTT.

The chain joins TRBV18 to TRBJ1-2; possibly TRBD1 for D (6 bases). Trimming shortened V by 8 bases and J by 5 bases, and 15 bases separated the two germline ends. CDR3 length: 13 residues. Germline-derived CDR1 and CDR2 are KGHSH and LQKENI. CDR3: CASDGQYPYGYTF. CDR3 sequence (DNA): TGTGCCAGCGATGGACAGTATCCTTATGGCTACACCTTC. The full variable domain, rest sourced from reference TRBV18 and TRBJ1-2, is NAGVMQNPRHLVRRRGQEARLRCSPMKGHSHVYWYRQLPEEGLKFMVYLQKENIIDESGMPKERFSAEFPKEGPSILRIQQVVRGDSAAYFCASDGQYPYGYTFGSGTRLTVV.

The rearrangement uses TRBV7-2 and TRBJ1-5; D perhaps matches TRBD1 (5 bases). The CDR3 loop spans 13 amino acids. In germline, CDR1 is SGHTA, CDR2 FQGNSA. V dropped 3 bases and J dropped 4 bases, with 7 bases sitting between them. The CDR3 loop is CASSFYRNQPQHF. CDR3 DNA sequence: TGTGCCAGCAGCTTCTACAGGAATCAGCCCCAGCATTTT.

The chain recombines TRBV7-6 with TRBJ1-1, with D possibly matching TRBD1 (6 bases). Germline V gene sequence: CDR1 SGHVS, CDR2 FNYEAQ. This CDR3 contains 15 residues. V lost 0 bases and J 6 bases, leaving 14 bases between the germline ends. The CDR3 spells CASSLAGRGISEAFF. CDR3 sequence (DNA): TGTGCCAGCAGCTTAGCGGGTAGGGGGATTTCTGAAGCTTTCTTT.

This clone has a handful of counts. The gene calls are TRBV3-1 (or the pseudogene TRBV3-2) and TRBJ2-7, with 11 bases aligning to TRBD2. This CDR3 comprises 18 residues. The junction had 13 bases not matched to a gene; V was cut back by 1 base and J by 5 bases. Germline loops: CDR1 LGHDT, CDR2 YNNKEL (reference sequence). Written as DNA, the CDR3 is TGTGCCAGCAGCCAAGTAGGGACTAGCGGTACGACGACCAACGAGCAGTACTTC. It encodes CASSQVGTSGTTTNEQYF.

The chain employs TRBV13 and TRBJ1-1; perhaps TRBD1 as D (5 bases). V shed 3 bases and J shed 9 bases, with 11 bases lying between them. This CDR3 is 12 amino acids long. Germline values: CDR1 PRHDT, CDR2 FYEKMQ (reference sequence). The CDR3: CASSFSGSKAFF. The CDR3 region has the DNA TGTGCCAGCAGCTTCTCAGGGTCCAAAGCTTTCTTT.

The rearrangement links TRBV27 to TRBJ2-7, with D uncertain. V lost 10 bases to trimming and J lost 5 bases, with 15 bases between them. The length of the CDR3 is 12 residues. Germline V gene data show CDR1 as MNHEY and CDR2 as SMNVEV (reference sequence). Here the CDR3 DNA reads TGTGCCACGACGGGTGGCTCTAACGAGCAGTACTTC. Translated: CATTGGSNEQYF.

This rearrangement joins TRBV29-1 to TRBJ1-2, with a weak D call TRBD1 (5 bases). The germline CDR1 and CDR2 sequences are SQVTM and ANQGSEA. The V and J ends lost 5 bases and 7 bases respectively, with 14 bases between them. The CDR3 runs to 12 residues. The CDR3 reads CSVTDSGSGYTF. The CDR3, as DNA: TGCAGCGTTACAGACTCAGGGTCTGGCTACACCTTC.

The gene calls are TRBV10-2 and TRBJ1-2, with 8 bases that match TRBD1. The CDR3 is 15 amino acids. Germline values: CDR1 WSHSY, CDR2 SAAADI. V shed 3 bases and J 7 bases; nucleotides not matched to a gene: 10. In DNA, the CDR3 is TGCGCCAGCAGTGAAGGTCTTCAGGGGGCGAGTGGCTACACCTTC. Its protein product is CASSEGLQGASGYTF.

The gene calls are TRBV6-5 and TRBJ1-5; TRBD1 agrees at 8 bases. CDR1 and CDR2 from the germline V gene are MNHEY and SVGAGI. This CDR3 region has 13 residues. V trimming: 9 bases; J trimming: 6 bases; junction bases outside the gene matches: 7. The CDR3 loop reads CASNRDRTQPQHF. DNA for the CDR3: TGTGCCAGTAACCGGGACAGGACTCAGCCCCAGCATTTT.

V and J are TRBV30 and TRBJ1-1, with 9 bases lining up with TRBD1. The CDR3 covers 12 residues. With 2 bases clipped from V and 11 bases from J, the junction kept 6 bases outside the gene matches. CDR1 and CDR2 (germline): GTSNPN, SVGIG (reference sequence). CDR3 amino acids: CAWSRRDRVAFF. CDR3 DNA sequence: TGTGCCTGGAGTCGGCGGGACAGGGTTGCTTTCTTT.

The CDR3 here is CASSQGSRQSYNSPLHF. The DNA of the CDR3 is TGCGCCAGCAGCCAAGGTTCCAGACAGAGCTATAATTCACCCCTCCACTTT. This chain links TRBV4-3 with TRBJ1-6; D possibly corresponds to TRBD1 (5 bases). This CDR3 spans 17 amino acids. V lost 1 base, J lost 3 bases, and 13 bases lay in between. Germline V lookup: CDR1 LGHNA, CDR2 YSLEER.

V gene TRBV19 combines with J gene TRBJ1-2; no clear D gene. This CDR3 is 14 amino acids long. V was clipped by 0 bases and J by 6 bases, with 11 bases between them. Germline V lookup: CDR1 LNHDA, CDR2 SQIVND (reference sequence). The CDR3 protein is CASSIDLESNGYTF. CDR3 coding DNA: TGTGCCAGTAGTATAGATCTCGAATCTAATGGCTACACCTTC. The whole variable domain, filled in from reference TRBV19 and TRBJ1-2, reads DGGITQSPKYLFRKEGQNVTLSCEQNLNHDAMYWYRQDPGQGLRLIYYSQIVNDFQKGDIAEGYSVSREKKESFPLTVTSAQKNPTAFYLCASSIDLESNGYTFGSGTRLTVV.

This rearrangement joins TRBV5-1 to TRBJ1-2, with D perhaps matching TRBD1 (6 bases). The CDR3 contains 14 residues. CDR1 and CDR2 (germline): SGHRS, YFSETQ. The germline V and J ends were trimmed by 0 bases and 3 bases, with 9 bases remaining between them. CDR3 residues: CASSLGHRDYGYTF. CDR3 sequence (DNA): TGCGCCAGCAGCTTGGGTCACAGGGACTATGGCTACACCTTC.

The chain joins TRBV5-1 to TRBJ1-1, with D perhaps TRBD1 (5 bases). Germline assignment: CDR1 SGHRS and CDR2 YFSETQ. The CDR3 spans 15 residues. V lost 0 bases and J lost 1, with 10 bases in between. CDR3 amino acids: CASSLEAGWNTEAFF. Here the CDR3 DNA reads TGCGCCAGCAGCTTGGAGGCAGGGTGGAACACTGAAGCTTTCTTT. The full variable domain, completed using reference TRBV5-1 and TRBJ1-1, is KAGVTQTPRYLIKTRGQQVTLSCSPISGHRSVSWYQQTPGQGLQFLFEYFSETQRNKGNFPGRFSGRQFSNSRSEMNVSTLELGDSALYLCASSLEAGWNTEAFFGQGTRLTVV.

The chain has TRBV6-2 or TRBV6-3 and TRBJ2-5; 9 bases are shared with TRBD1. Germline V lookup: CDR1 MNHEY, CDR2 SVGEGT. CDR3 length: 15 residues. Losses at the gene ends were 5 bases for V and 4 bases for J; bases not matched to a gene: 8. In nucleotides, the CDR3 is TGTGCCAGCAGTATAGGGGGGACAGGGCCAGAGACCCAGTACTTC. This gives the protein CASSIGGTGPETQYF.

The CDR3 reads CASSARGSNSPLHF. DNA of the CDR3: TGTGCCAGCAGCGCCAGGGGGAGTAATTCACCCCTCCACTTT. This chain uses TRBV9 with TRBJ1-6; 7 positions agree with TRBD1. Trimming removed 3 bases from V and 6 bases from J; junction bases left unmatched: 3. CDR3 length: 14 residues. Germline lookup yields CDR1 SGDLS and CDR2 YYNGEE.